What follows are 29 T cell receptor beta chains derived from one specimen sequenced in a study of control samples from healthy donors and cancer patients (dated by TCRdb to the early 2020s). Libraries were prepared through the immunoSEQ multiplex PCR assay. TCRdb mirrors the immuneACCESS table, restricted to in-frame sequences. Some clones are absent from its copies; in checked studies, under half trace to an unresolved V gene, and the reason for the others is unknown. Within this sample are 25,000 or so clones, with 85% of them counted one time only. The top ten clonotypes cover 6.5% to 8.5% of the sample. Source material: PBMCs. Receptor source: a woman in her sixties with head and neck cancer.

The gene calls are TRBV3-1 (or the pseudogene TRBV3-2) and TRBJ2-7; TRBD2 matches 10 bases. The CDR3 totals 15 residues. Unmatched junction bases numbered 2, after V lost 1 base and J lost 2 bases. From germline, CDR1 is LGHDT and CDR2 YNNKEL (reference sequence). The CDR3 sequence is CASSQGAGGTYEQYF. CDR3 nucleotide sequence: TGTGCCAGCAGCCAAGGAGCGGGGGGGACCTACGAGCAGTACTTC.

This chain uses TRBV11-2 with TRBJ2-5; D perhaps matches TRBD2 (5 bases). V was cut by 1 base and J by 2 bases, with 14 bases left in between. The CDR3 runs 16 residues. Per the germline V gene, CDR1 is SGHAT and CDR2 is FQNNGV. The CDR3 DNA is TGTGCCAGCAGCTTAGGTTTGTCGGGGAGACAAGAGACCCAGTACTTC. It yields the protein CASSLGLSGRQETQYF.

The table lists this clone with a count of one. The CDR3 DNA is TGTGCCAGCAGCCGAGGTGTCCGGGGGGGCACCAATGAGCAGTTCTTC. Translating it yields CASSRGVRGGTNEQFF. The chain joins TRBV3-1 (or the pseudogene TRBV3-2) to TRBJ2-1; 8 bases agree with TRBD2. CDR1 is LGHDT, CDR2 YNNKEL, per germline (reference sequence). The CDR3 runs to 16 residues. V shed 4 bases and J 6 bases; nucleotides not matched to a gene: 11.

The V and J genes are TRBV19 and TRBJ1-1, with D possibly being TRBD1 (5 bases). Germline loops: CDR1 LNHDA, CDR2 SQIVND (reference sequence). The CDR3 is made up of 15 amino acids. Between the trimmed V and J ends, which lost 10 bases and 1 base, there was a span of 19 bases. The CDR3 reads CATRRRGAGNTEAFF. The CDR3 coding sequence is TGTGCCACCAGACGGAGGGGCGCAGGGAACACTGAAGCTTTCTTT.

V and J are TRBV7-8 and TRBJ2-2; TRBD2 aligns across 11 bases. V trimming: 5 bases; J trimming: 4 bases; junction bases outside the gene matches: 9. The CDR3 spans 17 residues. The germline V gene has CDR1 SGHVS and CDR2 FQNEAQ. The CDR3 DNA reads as TGTGCCAGCAGCAAAGGGGTAGCGGGGGGGATCACCGGGGAGCTGTTTTTT. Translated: CASSKGVAGGITGELFF.

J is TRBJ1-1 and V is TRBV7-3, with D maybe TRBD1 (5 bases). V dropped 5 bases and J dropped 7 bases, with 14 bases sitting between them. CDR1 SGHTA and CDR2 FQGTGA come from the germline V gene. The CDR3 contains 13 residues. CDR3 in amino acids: CASSQSGLNEAFF. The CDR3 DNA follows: TGTGCCAGCAGCCAATCGGGACTGAATGAAGCTTTCTTT.

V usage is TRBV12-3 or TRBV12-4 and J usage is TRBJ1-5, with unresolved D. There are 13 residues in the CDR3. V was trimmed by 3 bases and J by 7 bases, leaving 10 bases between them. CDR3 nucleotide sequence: TGTGCCAGCAGTTTTGGGAGGGCCCAGCCCCAGCATTTT. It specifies CASSFGRAQPQHF.

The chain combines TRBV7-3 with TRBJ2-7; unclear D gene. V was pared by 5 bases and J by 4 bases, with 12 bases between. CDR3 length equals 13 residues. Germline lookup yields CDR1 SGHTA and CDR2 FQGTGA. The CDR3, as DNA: TGTGCCAGCAGCCCCAGCCCCGGTTACGAGCAGTACTTC. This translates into CASSPSPGYEQYF.

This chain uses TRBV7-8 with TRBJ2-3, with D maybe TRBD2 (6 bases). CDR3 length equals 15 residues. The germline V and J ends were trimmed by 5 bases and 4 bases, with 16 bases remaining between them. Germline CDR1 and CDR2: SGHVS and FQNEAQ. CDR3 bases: TGTGCCAGCAGCGCGATCCGGGGGAGAGCAGATACGCAGTATTTT. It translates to CASSAIRGRADTQYF.

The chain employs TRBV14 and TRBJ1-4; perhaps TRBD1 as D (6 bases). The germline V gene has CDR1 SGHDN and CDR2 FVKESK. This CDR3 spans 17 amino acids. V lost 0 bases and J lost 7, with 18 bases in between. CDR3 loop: CASSQDLWAGAGEKLFF. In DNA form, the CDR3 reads TGTGCCAGCAGCCAAGATCTTTGGGCAGGGGCAGGTGAAAAACTGTTTTTT.

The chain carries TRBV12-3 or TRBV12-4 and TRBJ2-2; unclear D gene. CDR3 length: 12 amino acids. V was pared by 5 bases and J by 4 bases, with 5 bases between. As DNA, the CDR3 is TGTGCCAGCAGTCCCTCCACCGGGGAGCTGTTTTTT. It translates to CASSPSTGELFF.

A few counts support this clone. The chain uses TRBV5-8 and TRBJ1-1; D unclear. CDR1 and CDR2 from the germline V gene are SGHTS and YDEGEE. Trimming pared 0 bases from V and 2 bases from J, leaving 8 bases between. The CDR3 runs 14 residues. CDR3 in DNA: TGTGCCAGCAGCTTGGTTAGAGCTAACACTGAAGCTTTCTTT. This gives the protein CASSLVRANTEAFF.

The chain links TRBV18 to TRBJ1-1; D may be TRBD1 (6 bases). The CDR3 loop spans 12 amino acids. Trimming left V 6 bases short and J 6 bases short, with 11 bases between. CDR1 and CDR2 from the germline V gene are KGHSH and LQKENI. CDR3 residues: CASSSGQPEAFF. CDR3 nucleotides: TGTGCCAGCTCCTCTGGACAGCCTGAAGCTTTCTTT.

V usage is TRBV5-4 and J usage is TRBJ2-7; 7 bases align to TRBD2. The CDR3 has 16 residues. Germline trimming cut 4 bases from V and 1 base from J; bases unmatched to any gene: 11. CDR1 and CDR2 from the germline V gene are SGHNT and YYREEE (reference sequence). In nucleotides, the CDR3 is TGTGCCAGCAGCCCCCGGGGCGGGAGTGCATCCTACGAGCAGTACTTC. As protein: CASSPRGGSASYEQYF.

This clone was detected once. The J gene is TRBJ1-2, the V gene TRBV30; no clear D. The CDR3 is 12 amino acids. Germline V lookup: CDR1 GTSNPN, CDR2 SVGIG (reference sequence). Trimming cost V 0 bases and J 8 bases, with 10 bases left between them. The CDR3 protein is CAWSVHPEGYTF. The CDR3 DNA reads TGTGCCTGGAGTGTACATCCGGAGGGCTACACCTTC. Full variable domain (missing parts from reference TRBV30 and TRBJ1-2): SQTIHQWPATLVQPVGSPLSLECTVEGTSNPNLYWYRQAAGRGLQLLFYSVGIGQISSEVPQNLSASRPQDRQFILSSKKLLLSDSGFYLCAWSVHPEGYTFGSGTRLTVV.

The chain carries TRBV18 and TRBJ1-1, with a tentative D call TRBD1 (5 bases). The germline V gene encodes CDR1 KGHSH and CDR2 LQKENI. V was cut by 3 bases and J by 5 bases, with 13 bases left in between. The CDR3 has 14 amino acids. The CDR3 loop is CASSPGTGGTEAFF. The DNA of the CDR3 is TGTGCCAGCTCACCCGGGACGGGTGGGACTGAAGCTTTCTTT.

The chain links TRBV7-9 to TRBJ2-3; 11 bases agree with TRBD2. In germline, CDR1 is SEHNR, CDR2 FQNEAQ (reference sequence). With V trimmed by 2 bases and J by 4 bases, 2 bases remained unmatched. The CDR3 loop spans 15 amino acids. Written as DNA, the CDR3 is TGTGCCAGCAGCTTACAACTAGCGGGAGCAGATACGCAGTATTTT. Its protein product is CASSLQLAGADTQYF.

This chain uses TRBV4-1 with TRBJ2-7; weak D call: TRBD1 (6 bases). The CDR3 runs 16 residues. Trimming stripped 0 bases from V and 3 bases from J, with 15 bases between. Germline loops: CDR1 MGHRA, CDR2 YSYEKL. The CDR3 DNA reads TGCGCCAGCAGCCAAGATCGGGACACTACCTTCTACGAGCAGTACTTC. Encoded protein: CASSQDRDTTFYEQYF.

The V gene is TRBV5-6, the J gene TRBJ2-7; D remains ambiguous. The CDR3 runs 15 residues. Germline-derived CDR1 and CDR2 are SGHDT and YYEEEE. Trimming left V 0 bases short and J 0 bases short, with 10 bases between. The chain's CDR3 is CASSLEASRSYEQYF. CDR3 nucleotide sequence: TGTGCCAGCAGCTTGGAAGCGAGTCGCTCCTACGAGCAGTACTTC. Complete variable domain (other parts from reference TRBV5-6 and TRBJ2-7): DAGVTQSPTHLIKTRGQQVTLRCSPKSGHDTVSWYQQALGQGPQFIFQYYEEEERQRGNFPDRFSGHQFPNYSSELNVNALLLGDSALYLCASSLEASRSYEQYFGPGTRLTVT.

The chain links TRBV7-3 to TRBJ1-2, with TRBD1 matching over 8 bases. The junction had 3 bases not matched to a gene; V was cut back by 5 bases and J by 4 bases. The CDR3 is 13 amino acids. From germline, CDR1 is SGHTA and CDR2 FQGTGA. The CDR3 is CASSPGGGYGYTF. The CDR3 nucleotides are TGTGCCAGCAGCCCAGGGGGCGGCTATGGCTACACCTTC.

The CDR3 sequence: CASSLIPKPNTEAFF. As DNA, the CDR3 is TGTGCCAGCAGCTTGATCCCGAAGCCGAACACTGAAGCTTTCTTT. The V gene is TRBV5-5, the J gene TRBJ1-1; D unclear. There are 15 residues in the CDR3. The V gene lost 1 base and the J gene lost 1 base, with 11 bases spanning the gap. Per the germline V gene, CDR1 is SGHKS and CDR2 is YYEKEE (reference sequence).

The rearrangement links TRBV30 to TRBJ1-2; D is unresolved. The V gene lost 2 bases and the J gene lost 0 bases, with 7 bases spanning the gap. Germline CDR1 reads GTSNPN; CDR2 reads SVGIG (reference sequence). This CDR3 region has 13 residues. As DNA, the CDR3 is TGTGCCTGGAGTATACAGACTAACTATGGCTACACCTTC. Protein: CAWSIQTNYGYTF.

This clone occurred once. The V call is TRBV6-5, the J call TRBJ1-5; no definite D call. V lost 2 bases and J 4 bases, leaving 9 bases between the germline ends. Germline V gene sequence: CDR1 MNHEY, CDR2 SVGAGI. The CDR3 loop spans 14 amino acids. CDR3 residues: CASSYDITNQPQHF. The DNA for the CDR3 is TGTGCCAGCAGTTACGACATAACTAATCAGCCCCAGCATTTT.

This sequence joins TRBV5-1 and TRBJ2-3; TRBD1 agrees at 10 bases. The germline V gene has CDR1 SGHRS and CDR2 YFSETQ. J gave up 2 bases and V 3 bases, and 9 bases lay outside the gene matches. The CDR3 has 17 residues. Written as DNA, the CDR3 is TGCGCCAGCAGCTCCCTCCTGACAGGGGGCCCCACAGATACGCAGTATTTT. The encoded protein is CASSSLLTGGPTDTQYF.

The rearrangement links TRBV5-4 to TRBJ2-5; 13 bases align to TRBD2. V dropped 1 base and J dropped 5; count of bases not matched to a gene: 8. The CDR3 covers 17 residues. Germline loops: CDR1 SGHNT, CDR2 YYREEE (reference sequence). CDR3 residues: CASSLRLAGGSVETQYF. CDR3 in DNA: TGTGCCAGCAGCTTGAGACTAGCGGGAGGATCGGTGGAGACCCAGTACTTC.

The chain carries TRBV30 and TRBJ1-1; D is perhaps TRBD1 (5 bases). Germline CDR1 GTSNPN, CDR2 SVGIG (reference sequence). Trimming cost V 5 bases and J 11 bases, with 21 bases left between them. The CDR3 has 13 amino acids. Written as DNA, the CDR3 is TGTGCCTGGTTCTTAGTCGGGGGGTTGGGTGCTTTCTTT. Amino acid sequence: CAWFLVGGLGAFF.

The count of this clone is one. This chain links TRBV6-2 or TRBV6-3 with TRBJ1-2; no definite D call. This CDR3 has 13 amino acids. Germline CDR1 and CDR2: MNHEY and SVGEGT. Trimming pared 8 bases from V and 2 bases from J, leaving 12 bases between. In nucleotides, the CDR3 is TGTGCCAGCGGCCTGAGGGCGAACTATGGCTACACCTTC. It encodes CASGLRANYGYTF.

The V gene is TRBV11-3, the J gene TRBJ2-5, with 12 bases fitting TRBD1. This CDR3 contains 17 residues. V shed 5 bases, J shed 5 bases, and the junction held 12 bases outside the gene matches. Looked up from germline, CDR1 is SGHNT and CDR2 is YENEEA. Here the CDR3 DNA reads TGTGCCAGCAGCCCGAGGTCGGGACAGGGGGCCGGCGAGACCCAGTACTTC. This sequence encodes CASSPRSGQGAGETQYF.

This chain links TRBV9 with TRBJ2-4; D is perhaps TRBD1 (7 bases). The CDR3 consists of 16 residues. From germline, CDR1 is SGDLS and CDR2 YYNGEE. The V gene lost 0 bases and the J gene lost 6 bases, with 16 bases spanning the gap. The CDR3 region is CASSVGGGDRVNIQYF. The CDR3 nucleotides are TGTGCCAGCAGCGTAGGTGGAGGGGACAGAGTAAACATTCAGTACTTC. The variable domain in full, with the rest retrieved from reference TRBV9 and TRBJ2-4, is DSGVTQTPKHLITATGQRVTLRCSPRSGDLSVYWYQQSLDQGLQFLIQYYNGEERAKGNILERFSAQQFPDLHSELNLSSLELGDSALYFCASSVGGGDRVNIQYFGAGTRLSVL.